This paragraph reports one TCR beta chain. This sample was included in a study of blood T cell repertoires in COVID-19. Study overall: The United States, Italy and Spain were the sources of the acute and convalescent COVID-19 samples. T cells, B-cell-depleted T cells, or PBMCs supplied cDNA or gDNA.

The CDR3 consists of 12 residues. In the study's own analysis: Estimation of nucleated cell counts was performed using reference gene primer amplification. Assay: immunoSEQ multiplex PCR; the TCRdb copy retains only in-frame clones and omits some. V, J and clone size are taken as reported in that table, and D and trimming were inferred from the DNA itself. The table shows roughly 40,000 clones, with around 94% occurring only once. Sample: peripheral blood. This sequence originates from a man aged 45 to 65 with active COVID-19. The rearrangement joins TRBV21-1 to TRBJ2-2; TRBD1 is the table's D call, not checked against the DNA. TRBV21-1 is flagged as a pseudogene. The CDR3 sequence: CRQGAVTGELFF. CDR3 sequence (DNA): TGTCGACAGGGGGCAGTGACCGGGGAGCTGTTTTTT.